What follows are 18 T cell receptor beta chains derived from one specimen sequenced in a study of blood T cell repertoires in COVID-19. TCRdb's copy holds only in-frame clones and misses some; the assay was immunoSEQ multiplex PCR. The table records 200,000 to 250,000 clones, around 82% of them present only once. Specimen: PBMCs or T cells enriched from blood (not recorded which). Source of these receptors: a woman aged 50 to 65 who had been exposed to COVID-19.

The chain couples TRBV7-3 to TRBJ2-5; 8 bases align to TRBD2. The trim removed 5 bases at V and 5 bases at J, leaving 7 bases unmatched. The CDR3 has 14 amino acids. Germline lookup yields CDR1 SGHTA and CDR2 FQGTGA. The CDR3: CASSPTGGSETQYF. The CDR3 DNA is TGTGCCAGCAGCCCCACGGGGGGGTCGGAGACCCAGTACTTC.

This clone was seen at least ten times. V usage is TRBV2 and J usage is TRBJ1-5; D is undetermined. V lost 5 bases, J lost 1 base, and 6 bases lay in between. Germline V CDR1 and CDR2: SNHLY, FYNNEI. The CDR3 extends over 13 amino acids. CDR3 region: CASSSESNQPQHF. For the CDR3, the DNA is TGTGCCAGCAGTTCGGAGAGCAATCAGCCCCAGCATTTT.

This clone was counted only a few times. CDR3 nucleotide sequence: TGTGCCAGCAGAGAGGCGGGGAAAAACATTCAGTACTTC. Residues: CASREAGKNIQYF. The chain couples TRBV6-5 to TRBJ2-4, with D possibly TRBD2 on 6 matching bases. Per the germline V gene, CDR1 is MNHEY and CDR2 is SVGAGI. The CDR3 contains 13 residues. Trimming removed 6 bases at V and 4 bases at J, with 10 bases between.

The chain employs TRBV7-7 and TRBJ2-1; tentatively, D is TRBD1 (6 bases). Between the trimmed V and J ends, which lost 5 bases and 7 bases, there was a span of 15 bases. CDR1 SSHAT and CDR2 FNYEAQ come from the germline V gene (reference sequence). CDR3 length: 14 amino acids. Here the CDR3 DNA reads TGTGCCAGCAGCCCGGGACATTTGGGGAATGAGCAGTTCTTC. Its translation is CASSPGHLGNEQFF.

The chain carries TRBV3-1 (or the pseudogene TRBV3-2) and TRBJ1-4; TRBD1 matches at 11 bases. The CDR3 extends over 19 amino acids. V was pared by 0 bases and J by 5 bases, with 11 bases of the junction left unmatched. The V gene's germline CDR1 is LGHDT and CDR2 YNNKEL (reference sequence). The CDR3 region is CASSQERRDRGRRNEKLFF. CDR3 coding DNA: TGTGCCAGCAGCCAAGAAAGGAGGGACAGGGGGAGAAGGAATGAAAAACTGTTTTTT.

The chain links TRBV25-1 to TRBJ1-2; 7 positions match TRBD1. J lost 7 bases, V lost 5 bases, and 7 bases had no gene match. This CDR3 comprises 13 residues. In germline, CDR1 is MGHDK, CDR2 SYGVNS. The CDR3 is CASSPHRGGGYTF. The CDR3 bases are TGTGCCAGCAGTCCCCACAGGGGTGGTGGCTACACCTTC.

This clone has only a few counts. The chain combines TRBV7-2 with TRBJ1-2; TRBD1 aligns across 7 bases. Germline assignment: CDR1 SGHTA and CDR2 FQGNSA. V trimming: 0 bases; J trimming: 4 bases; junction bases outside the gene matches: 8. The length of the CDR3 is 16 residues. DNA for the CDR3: TGTGCCAGCAGCTTAGCGAGGAGGGGGCAGGGCTATGGCTACACCTTC. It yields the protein CASSLARRGQGYGYTF.

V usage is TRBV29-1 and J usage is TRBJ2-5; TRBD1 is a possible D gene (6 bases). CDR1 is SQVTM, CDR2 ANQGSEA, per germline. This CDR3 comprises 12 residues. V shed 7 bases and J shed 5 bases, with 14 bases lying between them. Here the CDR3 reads CSGAQGSETQYF. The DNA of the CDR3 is TGCAGCGGGGCACAGGGATCGGAGACCCAGTACTTC.

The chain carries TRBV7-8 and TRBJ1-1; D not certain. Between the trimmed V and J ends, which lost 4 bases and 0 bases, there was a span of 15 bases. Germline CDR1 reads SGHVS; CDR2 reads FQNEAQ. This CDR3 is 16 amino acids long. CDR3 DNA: TGTGCCAGCAGCTCCCCAGTCGGAGACGTGAACACTGAAGCTTTCTTT. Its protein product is CASSSPVGDVNTEAFF.

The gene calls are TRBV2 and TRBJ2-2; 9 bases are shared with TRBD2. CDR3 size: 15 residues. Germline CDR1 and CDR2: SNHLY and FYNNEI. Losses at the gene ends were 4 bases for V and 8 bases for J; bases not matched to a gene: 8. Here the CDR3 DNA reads TGTGCCAGCAGTGGCCGCCGCCTAGCGGGGGGGGAGCTGTTTTTT. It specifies CASSGRRLAGGELFF.

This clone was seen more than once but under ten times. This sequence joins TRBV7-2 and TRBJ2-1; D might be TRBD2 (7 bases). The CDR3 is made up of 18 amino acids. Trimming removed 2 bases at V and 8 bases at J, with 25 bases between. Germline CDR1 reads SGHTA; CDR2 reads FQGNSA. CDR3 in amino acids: CASSLFAGASALWYEQFF. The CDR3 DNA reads TGTGCCAGCAGCTTATTCGCGGGGGCGTCAGCTCTGTGGTATGAGCAGTTCTTC.

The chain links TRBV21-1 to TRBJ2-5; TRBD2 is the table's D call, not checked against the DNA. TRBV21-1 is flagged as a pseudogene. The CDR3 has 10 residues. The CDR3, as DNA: TGTGCCAGCAGCCGGGAGACCCAGTACTTC. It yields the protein CASSRETQYF.

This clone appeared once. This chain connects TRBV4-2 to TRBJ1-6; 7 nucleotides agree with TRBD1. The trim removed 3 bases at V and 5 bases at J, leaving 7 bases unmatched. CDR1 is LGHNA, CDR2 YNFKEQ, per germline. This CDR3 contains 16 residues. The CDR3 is CASSQSGQRNNSPLHF. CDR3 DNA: TGTGCCAGCAGCCAGTCGGGACAGCGTAATAATTCACCCCTCCACTTT.

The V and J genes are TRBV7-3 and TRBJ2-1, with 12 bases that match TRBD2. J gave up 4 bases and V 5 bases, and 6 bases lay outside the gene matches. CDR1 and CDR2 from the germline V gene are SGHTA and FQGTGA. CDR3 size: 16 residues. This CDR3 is CASSPGLAGRYNEQFF. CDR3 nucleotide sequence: TGTGCCAGCAGCCCCGGACTAGCGGGGAGGTACAATGAGCAGTTCTTC.

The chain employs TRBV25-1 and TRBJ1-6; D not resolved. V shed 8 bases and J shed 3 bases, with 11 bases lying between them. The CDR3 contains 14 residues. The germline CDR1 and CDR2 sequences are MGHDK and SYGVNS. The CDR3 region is CASPEERYNSPLHF. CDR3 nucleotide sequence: TGTGCCAGCCCGGAGGAGCGCTATAATTCACCCCTCCACTTT.

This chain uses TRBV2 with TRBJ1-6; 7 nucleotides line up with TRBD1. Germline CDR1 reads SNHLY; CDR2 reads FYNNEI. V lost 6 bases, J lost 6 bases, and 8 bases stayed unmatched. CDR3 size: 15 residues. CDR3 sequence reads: CASRIRAGGNSPLHF. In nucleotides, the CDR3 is TGTGCCAGCAGGATCCGGGCAGGGGGTAATTCACCCCTCCACTTT.

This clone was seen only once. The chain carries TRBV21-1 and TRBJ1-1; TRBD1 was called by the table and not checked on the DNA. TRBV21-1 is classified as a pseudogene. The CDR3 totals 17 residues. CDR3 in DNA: TGTGCCAGCAGCCATAGACCGGGCCCTAGGGGGAACACTGAAGCTTTCTTT. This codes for CASSHRPGPRGNTEAFF.

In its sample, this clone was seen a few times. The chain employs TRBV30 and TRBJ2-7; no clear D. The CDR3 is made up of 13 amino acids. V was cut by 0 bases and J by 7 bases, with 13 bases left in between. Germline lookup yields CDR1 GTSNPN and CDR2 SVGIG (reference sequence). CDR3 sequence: CAWSVVPPREQYF. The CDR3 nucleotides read TGTGCCTGGAGTGTAGTACCGCCGAGAGAGCAGTACTTC.